This T cell receptor (beta chain) was recovered during a study of patients and donors after allogeneic stem cell transplantation. V gave up 5 bases and J gave up 4 bases, with 18 bases separating them. This CDR3 comprises 15 residues. Germline-derived CDR1 and CDR2 are SGHTA and FQGNSA. This clonotype was seen only a few times. TCRdb recomputed calls from the RT-PCR reads with MiXCR, one row per CDR3 protein. Of several hundred distinct CDR3 sequences listed, around 0.69% are singletons. This rearrangement joins TRBV7-2 to TRBJ2-7; D possibly corresponds to TRBD1 (5 bases). What was sequenced was blood, either unsorted or a sorted T cell fraction (not recorded which). The origin of this receptor is a human donor who was either an allogeneic HSCT recipient or a stem cell or donor lymphocyte infusion donor (not recorded which). It is not recorded whose cells these are; they may come from a transplant donor. CDR3 DNA sequence: TGTGCCAGCAGCCGCGACAGAAACTTAATATACGAGCAGTACTTC. Translated: CASSRDRNLIYEQYF.